This entry lists 3 T cell receptor beta chains sequenced from one sample in a study of read filtering for tumor transcriptome and immune sequencing. Molecular barcoded adaptors covering alpha/delta and beta/gamma chains were used on roughly 370 ng RNA. In TCRdb, the reads were re-called with MiXCR into one record per CDR3 protein. The sample lists 100,000 to 150,000 distinct CDR3 sequences; 10% to 15% were seen once. The sample taken for sequencing was a population of CD138-negative cells sorted from bone marrow. The receptors here all came from a donor aged 40 or over with multiple myeloma.

This clonotype was counted many times. CDR3 sequence: CATNRGPLDTQYF. In DNA form, the CDR3 reads TGTGCCACAAACAGGGGGCCACTCGATACGCAGTATTTT. This rearrangement joins TRBV7-2 to TRBJ2-3, with 9 bases identical to TRBD1. The CDR3 has 13 amino acids. V was pared by 10 bases and J by 6 bases, with 8 bases of the junction left unmatched. CDR1 and CDR2 (germline): SGHTA, FQGNSA. The whole variable domain, remainder taken from reference TRBV7-2 and TRBJ2-3, is GAGVSQSPSNKVTEKGKDVELRCDPISGHTALYWYRQSLGQGLEFLIYFQGNSAPDKSGLPSDRFSAERTGGSVSTLTIQRTQQEDSAVYLCATNRGPLDTQYFGPGTRLTVL.

This clonotype was recorded many times. The V call is TRBV11-2, the J call TRBJ2-3; no clear D gene. CDR1 SGHAT and CDR2 FQNNGV come from the germline V gene. The CDR3 sequence is 15 residues long. V lost 1 base and J lost 3, with 11 bases in between. The CDR3 DNA reads as TGTGCCAGCAGCTTAGGGCCCGGCGAGACAGATACGCAGTATTTT. Its protein product is CASSLGPGETDTQYF.

This clonotype was observed at least ten times. This chain connects TRBV24-1 to TRBJ1-4, with 7 bases identical to TRBD1. V shed 4 bases, J shed 5 bases, and the junction held 6 bases outside the gene matches. The CDR3 totals 15 residues. Germline V gene data show CDR1 as KGHDR and CDR2 as SFDVKD. This CDR3 is CATSESGTANEKLFF. CDR3 DNA: TGTGCCACCAGTGAATCCGGGACAGCAAATGAAAAACTGTTTTTT.